These 27 T cell receptor beta chains were sequenced from one sample in a study of T cells in Graves' hyperthyroidism and ophthalmopathy. Regions amplified from RNA transcripts were the TCR beta CDR3 regions. Carried out on the TCR CDR3, a first-round RT-PCR used the HTBI primer set. TCRdb analysed the multiplex PCR reads with MiXCR anew, one entry per CDR3 protein. The sample includes hundreds of thousands of distinct CDR3 sequences, roughly 15% of them seen just once. Specimen: blood. All receptors come from a woman aged 45 to 65 with Graves' ophthalmopathy.

This clonotype was counted at least ten times. CDR3 sequence (DNA): TGCGCCAGCAGCTTGATCGGGCAGGAAAAACTGTTTTTT. As protein: CASSLIGQEKLFF. The rearrangement links TRBV5-1 to TRBJ1-4; D is unclear. V dropped 1 base and J dropped 8 bases, with 9 bases sitting between them. CDR3 length: 13 residues. Germline values: CDR1 SGHRS, CDR2 YFSETQ.

This clonotype was found many times. The rearrangement uses TRBV27 and TRBJ2-6, with TRBD2 matching 13 bases. Trimming at V came to 5 bases and at J to 3 bases, leaving 13 bases not matched to a gene. Germline-derived CDR1 and CDR2 are MNHEY and SMNVEV (reference sequence). The CDR3 is made up of 20 amino acids. The CDR3 protein is CASSASGLAGPRGGANVLTF. As DNA, the CDR3 is TGTGCCAGCAGTGCGTCGGGACTAGCGGGGCCCAGAGGTGGGGCCAACGTCCTGACTTTC.

This clonotype was detected many times. The chain joins TRBV2 to TRBJ2-3, with 11 bases aligning to TRBD2. The CDR3 covers 14 residues. Germline V lookup: CDR1 SNHLY, CDR2 FYNNEI. V lost 3 bases to trimming and J lost 5 bases; unmatched junction nucleotides: 1. This CDR3 is CASSETSGIDTQYF. In DNA form, the CDR3 reads TGTGCCAGCAGTGAGACTAGCGGGATAGATACGCAGTATTTT.

At least ten counts were recorded for this clonotype. CDR3 in amino acids: CASSPLSGRTGELFF. In nucleotides, the CDR3 is TGTGCCAGCAGCCCCCTTAGCGGGAGGACCGGGGAGCTGTTTTTT. The V and J genes are TRBV7-2 and TRBJ2-2; TRBD2 matches at 10 bases. The J segment lost 5 bases and the V segment lost 5 bases, leaving 5 bases of the junction unmatched. Germline assignment: CDR1 SGHTA and CDR2 FQGNSA. The CDR3 spans 15 residues.

The chain carries TRBV7-2 and TRBJ2-3; D perhaps matches TRBD2 (5 bases). Trimming removed 4 bases from V and 0 bases from J, with 14 bases in between. Germline V gene data show CDR1 as SGHTA and CDR2 as FQGNSA. The CDR3 length is 16 residues. The CDR3 DNA follows: TGTGCCAGCAGCTCGAGCTCCGGGATCAGCACAGATACGCAGTATTTT. It specifies CASSSSSGISTDTQYF.

This clonotype was observed at least ten times. The chain combines TRBV2 with TRBJ1-1, with D possibly TRBD1 on 5 matching bases. The V end lost 0 bases, the J end lost 4 bases, and 9 bases lay between the germline ends. From germline, CDR1 is SNHLY and CDR2 FYNNEI. This CDR3 has 14 residues. For the CDR3, the DNA is TGTGCCAGCAGTGAAGCGGGGGGAGGCACTGAAGCTTTCTTT. Amino acid sequence: CASSEAGGGTEAFF.

This clonotype was observed at least ten times. The chain carries TRBV13 and TRBJ2-7; the match to TRBD1 covers 9 bases. The CDR3 has 15 residues. CDR1 and CDR2 from the germline V gene are PRHDT and FYEKMQ (reference sequence). Trimming removed 1 base from V and 3 bases from J; junction bases left unmatched: 4. The DNA for the CDR3 is TGTGCCAGCAGCTTAGCCGGACAGGGGAACTACGAGCAGTACTTC. Protein sequence: CASSLAGQGNYEQYF.

This clonotype was detected only a few times. J is TRBJ2-2 and V is TRBV7-8, with TRBD2 matching 10 bases. There are 18 residues in the CDR3. Trimming took 2 bases from V and 2 from J; bases not matched to a gene: 8. Germline V gene sequence: CDR1 SGHVS, CDR2 FQNEAQ. CDR3 sequence: CASSLSPAGGPNTGELFF. As DNA, the CDR3 is TGTGCCAGCAGCTTAAGTCCAGCGGGAGGGCCAAACACCGGGGAGCTGTTTTTT.

Of note for this clonotype: A much larger clone differs by one base, so this may be a read error. This chain links TRBV10-3 with TRBJ2-7; D might be TRBD2 (5 bases). This CDR3 has 13 amino acids. Trimming removed 0 bases from V and 7 bases from J, with 10 bases in between. The germline V gene has CDR1 ENHRY and CDR2 SYGVKD. CDR3 in DNA: TGTGCCATCAGTGAGTCGATAGGAGGTGAGCAGTACTTC. Its protein is CAISESIGGEQYF.

The chain combines TRBV28 with TRBJ1-3; D perhaps matches TRBD1 (6 bases). Germline CDR1 reads MDHEN; CDR2 reads SYDVKM. The CDR3 consists of 15 residues. V was cut by 8 bases and J by 0 bases, with 14 bases left in between. The CDR3 DNA sequence: TGTGCCAGCGGCAGAGACAGGACCTCTGGAAACACCATATATTTT. Translation gives CASGRDRTSGNTIYF.

This clonotype was seen at least ten times. This chain connects TRBV5-1 to TRBJ1-5, with D tentatively TRBD1 (5 bases). V lost 0 bases and J 7 bases, leaving 11 bases between the germline ends. CDR3 length: 14 amino acids. CDR1 is SGHRS, CDR2 YFSETQ, per germline. The CDR3 reads CASSLGGNGQPQHF. CDR3 coding DNA: TGCGCCAGCAGCTTGGGGGGGAATGGACAGCCCCAGCATTTT.

This clonotype was detected many times. The chain combines TRBV28 with TRBJ1-2; perhaps TRBD1 as D (6 bases). CDR1 MDHEN and CDR2 SYDVKM come from the germline V gene. The V end was cut by 2 bases, the J end by 8 bases, with 18 bases between. The CDR3 totals 15 residues. CDR3 sequence: CASSLRGQLLEGYTF. The DNA of the CDR3 is TGTGCCAGCAGTTTACGAGGACAGCTTTTGGAGGGCTACACCTTC.

The chain is built from TRBV29-1 and TRBJ1-1; D gene uncertain. Germline assignment: CDR1 SQVTM and CDR2 ANQGSEA. This CDR3 has 10 residues. With 5 bases removed from V and 11 bases from J, the gap between germline ends came to 12 bases. The CDR3 nucleotides read TGCAGCGTTTTATGGGTCACGGCTTTCTTT. Translating it yields CSVLWVTAFF.

This clonotype was recorded many times. The rearrangement joins TRBV27 to TRBJ2-3; TRBD2 might be the D (6 bases). CDR1 is MNHEY, CDR2 SMNVEV, per germline (reference sequence). This CDR3 has 16 amino acids. V lost 2 bases and J 2 bases, leaving 14 bases between the germline ends. The CDR3 protein is CASSLVAREFTDTQYF. The CDR3 coding sequence is TGTGCCAGCAGTTTAGTAGCTCGGGAGTTCACAGATACGCAGTATTTT.

On this clonotype: The junction departs from germline at one end; a sequencing error may be responsible. The genes are TRBV7-3 and TRBJ1-1; TRBD1 might be the D (5 bases). CDR3 size: 13 residues. The germline CDR1 and CDR2 sequences are SGHTA and FQGTGA. The CDR3 nucleotides are TGTGCCGGCAGCTTTTCGCGGACAACTGAAGCTTTCTTT. This sequence encodes CAGSFSRTTEAFF.

This clonotype has ten or more counts. The gene calls are TRBV11-1 and TRBJ2-1, with 8 bases aligning to TRBD2. Germline V CDR1 and CDR2: SGHAT, FQDESV (reference sequence). The CDR3 consists of 18 residues. Unmatched junction bases numbered 17, after V lost 4 bases and J lost 6 bases. The CDR3 region has the DNA TGTGCCAGCAGCTCGGACCCATGGGGTAGCGGGATATCCAATGAGCAGTTCTTC. Protein: CASSSDPWGSGISNEQFF.

This clonotype showed up just a few times. The chain is built from TRBV6-1 and TRBJ2-5; a possible D gene is TRBD1 (6 bases). Trimming removed 5 bases from V and 1 base from J, with 17 bases in between. The CDR3 runs to 16 residues. The germline CDR1 and CDR2 sequences are MNHNS and SASEGT. The CDR3 is CASSWLKDSIQETQYF. CDR3 coding DNA: TGTGCCAGCAGTTGGTTAAAGGACAGCATCCAAGAGACCCAGTACTTC.

This clonotype was detected a few times. The gene calls are TRBV28 and TRBJ2-5; D tentatively reads TRBD1 or TRBD2 (5 bases each). The CDR3 covers 13 residues. V dropped 5 bases and J dropped 6 bases, with 13 bases sitting between them. CDR1 and CDR2 from the germline V gene are MDHEN and SYDVKM. The CDR3 DNA reads as TGTGCCAGCAGTCCCGGGACCAGAAAGACCCAGTACTTC. It encodes CASSPGTRKTQYF.

This clonotype was seen repeatedly, ten times or more. The chain has TRBV11-2 and TRBJ2-1; 8 bases map to TRBD2. Germline V CDR1 and CDR2: SGHAT, FQNNGV. V lost 3 bases, J lost 4 bases, and 5 bases stayed unmatched. The CDR3 has 15 residues. The chain's CDR3 is CASSFQRESYNEQFF. The CDR3, as DNA: TGTGCCAGCAGCTTTCAGCGGGAGAGTTACAATGAGCAGTTCTTC.

This clonotype was recorded at least ten times. The chain combines TRBV28 with TRBJ2-1, with 9 bases fitting TRBD2. Germline V gene sequence: CDR1 MDHEN, CDR2 SYDVKM. The J segment lost 5 bases and the V segment lost 3 bases, leaving 14 bases of the junction unmatched. This CDR3 is 18 amino acids long. In DNA form, the CDR3 reads TGTGCCAGCAGTTTCTCGGCGGGAGGGGGGCCCGGCAACAATGAGCAGTTCTTC. This encodes CASSFSAGGGPGNNEQFF. Full variable domain (remainder filled in from reference TRBV28 and TRBJ2-1): DVKVTQSSRYLVKRTGEKVFLECVQDMDHENMFWYRQDPGLGLRLIYFSYDVKMKEKGDIPEGYSVSREKKERFSLILESASTNQTSMYLCASSFSAGGGPGNNEQFFGPGTRLTVL.

This clonotype was recorded a few times. One end of the junction does not line up with germline, which may come from a read error. V usage is TRBV28 and J usage is TRBJ2-3; 10 nucleotides align to TRBD2. The CDR3 extends over 16 amino acids. Germline V gene lookup returns CDR1 MDHEN and CDR2 SYDVKM. The CDR3 region is CAGRPRLAGLTDTQYF. The CDR3 region has the DNA TGTGCCGGCAGGCCCAGACTAGCGGGCCTCACAGATACGCAGTATTTT. Full variable domain (rest looked up from reference TRBV28 and TRBJ2-3): DVKVTQSSRYLVKRTGEKVFLECVQDMDHENMFWYRQDPGLGLRLIYFSYDVKMKEKGDIPEGYSVSREKKERFSLILESASTNQTSMYLCAGRPRLAGLTDTQYFGPGTRLTVL.

This clonotype was recorded at least ten times. The rearrangement joins TRBV28 to TRBJ2-7; 12 bases are a match to TRBD2. CDR1 and CDR2 from the germline V gene are MDHEN and SYDVKM. The V and J ends lost 8 bases and 5 bases, in that order; junction bases with no gene match: 10. The CDR3 totals 15 residues. CDR3 residues: CASRSGLAGPHEQYF. The DNA for the CDR3 is TGTGCCAGCCGCTCTGGACTAGCGGGGCCCCACGAGCAGTACTTC.

This clonotype showed up just a few times. The chain combines TRBV20-1 with TRBJ2-7; a possible D gene is TRBD1 (5 bases). Germline V gene data show CDR1 as DFQATT and CDR2 as SNEGSKA (reference sequence). The CDR3 has 13 residues. Between the trimmed V and J ends, which lost 5 bases and 3 bases, there was a span of 14 bases. The CDR3 here is CSAGQGPGYEQYF. CDR3 nucleotides: TGCAGTGCTGGTCAGGGTCCTGGCTACGAGCAGTACTTC.

A few counts support this clonotype. J is TRBJ2-1 and V is TRBV7-3; 9 bases are shared with TRBD2. The germline V gene has CDR1 SGHTA and CDR2 FQGTGA. J was trimmed by 6 bases and V by 0 bases; bases with no gene match: 6. The CDR3 is made up of 16 amino acids. CDR3: CASSLTGTSHRNEQFF. The CDR3 DNA follows: TGTGCCAGCAGCTTAACTGGGACTAGCCATCGCAATGAGCAGTTCTTC.

This sequence joins TRBV10-3 and TRBJ2-3; 7 bases match TRBD2. V was clipped by 10 bases and J by 1 base; unmatched bases: 11. This CDR3 contains 15 residues. Per the germline V gene, CDR1 is ENHRY and CDR2 is SYGVKD. CDR3 DNA: TGTGCCAGCAGGGCATCTAGCGGAGGCACAGATACGCAGTATTTT. Its protein is CASRASSGGTDTQYF.

The sample holds many counts of this clonotype. This chain links TRBV20-1 with TRBJ1-2; TRBD1 might be the D (6 bases). The CDR3 has 12 residues. Germline assignment: CDR1 DFQATT and CDR2 SNEGSKA (reference sequence). V gave up 6 bases and J gave up 5 bases, with 13 bases separating them. The CDR3 here is CSASDRLYGYTF. CDR3 in DNA: TGCAGTGCCTCCGACAGGCTGTATGGCTACACCTTC.

In its sample, this clonotype was seen many times. The V gene is TRBV6-2 or TRBV6-3, the J gene TRBJ1-1; D remains unclear. V lost 2 bases to trimming and J lost 10 bases, with 23 bases between them. From germline, CDR1 is MNHEY and CDR2 SVGEGT. The CDR3 has 16 residues. CDR3 DNA sequence: TGTGCCAGCAGTTACCCGAGAGGCGGAGGGCCGTTTGTAGCTTTCTTT. Encoded protein: CASSYPRGGGPFVAFF.